This T cell receptor (beta chain) was identified in a study of PD-L1 blockade in urothelial cancer. Time point defined: pretreatment peripheral blood. TCRdb keeps only in-frame clones here, not all; method: immunoSEQ multiplex PCR. The sample contains about 70,000 clones, roughly 88% of which appear only once. The sample holds a few counts of this clone. This CDR3 contains 14 residues. Germline values: CDR1 SNHLY, CDR2 FYNNEI. V lost 9 bases and J 1 base, leaving 16 bases between the germline ends. Sequences were derived from PBMCs, sampled around atezolizumab (anti-PD-L1) treatment. The chain is built from TRBV2 and TRBJ2-7, with D maybe TRBD2 (6 bases). The clonotype comes from a man in his 70s with urothelial cancer. The DNA of the CDR3 is TGTGCCAGTAAAGGCGGGACCGGATCCTACGAGCAGTACTTC. Its protein is CASKGGTGSYEQYF.